The 19 T cell receptor beta chains listed next were all sequenced from one sample in a study of a mutant IDH1 vaccine in newly diagnosed glioma. Sequencing was performed with immunoSEQ multiplex PCR; in TCRdb, only in-frame clones are kept and a portion is missing. Among about 74,000 clones, approximately 86% were seen once, and the ten largest hold approximately 2%. Which antigens these TCRs recognize remains unknown. The time point: week 35, safety follow-up. Vaccinated patients received 300 ug of mutant IDH1 20-mer peptide per dose, with topical imiquimod. This specimen consisted of PBMCs, obtained from a glioma patient whose treatment included an IDH1 peptide vaccine. The receptors originated from a young man with glioma.

DNA for the CDR3: TGTGCCAGCAGTGAATATAGGACAGGGGGTCTTAACTATGGCTACACCTTC. Translated, it gives CASSEYRTGGLNYGYTF. The genes are TRBV25-1 and TRBJ1-2; TRBD1 matches 10 bases. The ends lost 0 bases at V and 1 base at J; junction bases unmatched: 5. The V gene's germline CDR1 is MGHDK and CDR2 SYGVNS. The CDR3 covers 17 residues.

The chain joins TRBV5-5 to TRBJ2-5; no definite D call. The DNA matches TRBJ2-7 better at its end, which makes the J call doubtful. This CDR3 is 15 amino acids long. CDR1 and CDR2 from the germline V gene are SGHKS and YYEKEE (reference sequence). The CDR3 DNA sequence: TGTGCCAGCAGCCGACACGGTCTAAGCTCCTACGAGCAGTACTTC. Translated: CASSRHGLSSYEQYF.

The rearrangement uses TRBV7-6 and TRBJ1-2; D remains unclear. The V and J ends lost 0 bases and 2 bases respectively, with 7 bases between them. Germline loops: CDR1 SGHVS, CDR2 FNYEAQ. The length of the CDR3 is 14 residues. CDR3 in amino acids: CASSLADGNYGYTF. For the CDR3, the DNA is TGTGCCAGCAGCTTAGCGGACGGGAACTATGGCTACACCTTC.

V usage is TRBV2 and J usage is TRBJ2-5, with a possible D match to TRBD1 (5 bases). V lost 6 bases to trimming and J lost 2 bases, with 19 bases between them. This CDR3 comprises 16 residues. The germline V gene encodes CDR1 SNHLY and CDR2 FYNNEI. This CDR3 reads CASRFGQGRGQETQYF. DNA for the CDR3: TGTGCCAGCAGGTTCGGGCAGGGAAGGGGTCAAGAGACCCAGTACTTC.

This clone was found once. The V and J genes are TRBV2 and TRBJ2-2; D gene unclear. Germline V gives CDR1 SNHLY, CDR2 FYNNEI. The CDR3 is made up of 13 amino acids. The V gene lost 4 bases and the J gene lost 0 bases, with 3 bases spanning the gap. The CDR3 region is CASSATNTGELFF. In nucleotides, the CDR3 is TGTGCCAGCAGTGCGACGAACACCGGGGAGCTGTTTTTT.

The rearrangement links TRBV15 to TRBJ1-2, with no clear D. V was trimmed by 0 bases and J by 2 bases, leaving 7 bases between them. The CDR3 has 14 amino acids. Per germline, CDR1 LNHNV and CDR2 YYDKDF (reference sequence). This chain's CDR3 is CATSRDTMNYGYTF. CDR3 sequence (DNA): TGTGCCACCAGCAGAGATACGATGAACTATGGCTACACCTTC.

V is TRBV5-1 and J is TRBJ2-2; D unclear. V dropped 0 bases and J dropped 1 base, with 10 bases sitting between them. CDR3 length equals 16 residues. Germline V CDR1 and CDR2: SGHRS, YFSETQ. The DNA for the CDR3 is TGCGCCAGCAGCTTGGAGGCTATTAAGAACACCGGGGAGCTGTTTTTT. This translates into CASSLEAIKNTGELFF. The full variable domain, completed using reference TRBV5-1 and TRBJ2-2, is KAGVTQTPRYLIKTRGQQVTLSCSPISGHRSVSWYQQTPGQGLQFLFEYFSETQRNKGNFPGRFSGRQFSNSRSEMNVSTLELGDSALYLCASSLEAIKNTGELFFGEGSRLTVL.

The chain combines TRBV5-1 with TRBJ2-7; D is uncertain. Germline CDR1 and CDR2: SGHRS and YFSETQ. The CDR3 has 16 amino acids. V lost 0 bases and J 2 bases, leaving 15 bases between the germline ends. As DNA, the CDR3 is TGCGCCAGCAGCTTGGCCGTAGGTCCCTTAGCCTACGAGCAGTACTTC. It yields the protein CASSLAVGPLAYEQYF.

The CDR3 is CASSSGTLWTEAFF. CDR3 DNA sequence: TGTGCCAGCTCTTCGGGGACCCTTTGGACTGAAGCTTTCTTT. The V call is TRBV11-2, the J call TRBJ1-1; D might be TRBD1 (5 bases). Trimming shortened V by 8 bases and J by 5 bases, and 18 bases separated the two germline ends. This CDR3 is built from 14 residues. The germline gives CDR1 SGHAT, CDR2 FQNNGV.

The rearrangement uses TRBV28 and TRBJ1-4; TRBD1 aligns across 12 bases. This CDR3 is built from 16 residues. Germline V gives CDR1 MDHEN, CDR2 SYDVKM. The trim removed 6 bases at V and 6 bases at J, leaving 8 bases unmatched. The CDR3 here is CASRPRDRGRYEKLFF. The CDR3 DNA follows: TGTGCCAGCAGGCCCCGGGACAGGGGGCGGTATGAAAAACTGTTTTTT.

The chain has TRBV10-3 and TRBJ1-2, with D possibly matching TRBD1 (5 bases). The V end was cut by 0 bases, the J end by 4 bases, with 15 bases between. The germline gives CDR1 ENHRY, CDR2 SYGVKD. The CDR3 sequence is 16 residues long. DNA for the CDR3: TGTGCCATCAGTGAGTCTTTCCGTACAGGTATCTATGGCTACACCTTC. This codes for CAISESFRTGIYGYTF.

This clone was observed a single time. This sequence joins TRBV6-6 and TRBJ1-1; D may be TRBD1 (5 bases). V lost 3 bases and J 7 bases, leaving 15 bases between the germline ends. Germline V gene sequence: CDR1 MNHNY, CDR2 SVGAGI (reference sequence). The CDR3 is 14 amino acids. The CDR3 bases are TGTGCCAGCAGTTATAGCAGGGAAGGATTTGAAGCTTTCTTT. Amino acid sequence: CASSYSREGFEAFF.

The gene calls are TRBV7-2 and TRBJ1-1, with TRBD1 matching 8 bases. Per the germline V gene, CDR1 is SGHTA and CDR2 is FQGNSA. The CDR3 totals 16 residues. V was clipped by 5 bases and J by 3 bases; unmatched bases: 11. For the CDR3, the DNA is TGTGCCAGCAGCCCACGGACAGGGTGGGGGTACACTGAAGCTTTCTTT. Protein sequence: CASSPRTGWGYTEAFF.

This chain connects TRBV10-3 to TRBJ1-1; TRBD1 might be the D (5 bases). The CDR3 runs to 12 residues. Trimming pared 6 bases from V and 9 bases from J, leaving 14 bases between. CDR1 and CDR2 from the germline V gene are ENHRY and SYGVKD. For the CDR3, the DNA is TGTGCCATCAGGGGGACGGGGGATCAAGCTTTCTTT. Translation gives CAIRGTGDQAFF.

This chain connects TRBV5-1 to TRBJ2-7, with 9 bases matching TRBD1. Germline V gene sequence: CDR1 SGHRS, CDR2 YFSETQ. With V trimmed by 3 bases and J by 4 bases, 2 bases remained unmatched. The CDR3 totals 13 residues. CDR3 DNA: TGCGCCAGCAGCTGGGGACAGGGTTACGAGCAGTACTTC. Translated, it gives CASSWGQGYEQYF.

V gene TRBV7-2 combines with J gene TRBJ1-1; a possible D gene is TRBD1 (6 bases). Germline CDR1 and CDR2: SGHTA and FQGNSA. Trimming stripped 2 bases from V and 4 bases from J, with 11 bases between. The CDR3 has 14 amino acids. The CDR3 region has the DNA TGTGCCAGCAGCTTACGTACAGGGTTCACTGAAGCTTTCTTT. Residues: CASSLRTGFTEAFF.

This clone was detected a few times. The chain carries TRBV7-9 and TRBJ1-1; 7 bases are shared with TRBD1. Trimming removed 5 bases from V and 8 bases from J; junction bases left unmatched: 5. The germline V gene encodes CDR1 SEHNR and CDR2 FQNEAQ (reference sequence). The CDR3 runs to 12 residues. CDR3 amino acids: CASSRTGLEAFF. In DNA, the CDR3 is TGTGCCAGCAGCCGGACAGGCCTCGAAGCTTTCTTT.

The chain carries TRBV19 and TRBJ2-1; the match to TRBD2 covers 8 bases. Trimming took 1 base from V and 6 from J; bases not matched to a gene: 14. CDR3 length: 18 residues. Per germline, CDR1 LNHDA and CDR2 SQIVND (reference sequence). The CDR3 is CASSIVVMSGGARNEQFF. The CDR3 nucleotides are TGTGCCAGTAGTATAGTTGTGATGTCCGGGGGGGCGCGCAATGAGCAGTTCTTC.

The CDR3 DNA follows: TGTGCCAGCAGTCTAGGTAGAAACGAGCAGTACTTC. It codes for CASSLGRNEQYF. The rearrangement uses TRBV28 and TRBJ2-7; unclear D gene. The CDR3 is 12 residues long. Germline V CDR1 and CDR2: MDHEN, SYDVKM. V was trimmed by 5 bases and J by 5 bases, leaving 10 bases between them.